A single sample is the source of the 16 T cell receptor beta chains below, sequenced in a study of blood T cell repertoires in COVID-19. Libraries were prepared by immunoSEQ multiplex PCR; TCRdb keeps only in-frame clonotypes and omits some of them. The sample shows over 450,000 clones, about 89% of them seen only once. Sequencing input: peripheral blood. Receptors were obtained from a woman aged 45 to 65 with COVID-19, enrolled during active disease.

The chain links TRBV2 to TRBJ1-4, with a tentative D call TRBD1 (6 bases). The CDR3 is 18 amino acids. Germline CDR1 reads SNHLY; CDR2 reads FYNNEI. V lost 6 bases, J lost 0 bases, and 20 bases lay in between. The CDR3 region is CASRRTANWGSTNEKLFF. CDR3 sequence (DNA): TGTGCCAGCAGGAGGACAGCCAACTGGGGCTCAACTAATGAAAAACTGTTTTTT.

The rearrangement joins TRBV19 to TRBJ1-6, with D perhaps TRBD1 (6 bases). This CDR3 contains 18 residues. In germline, CDR1 is LNHDA, CDR2 SQIVND (reference sequence). V gave up 6 bases and J gave up 0 bases, with 18 bases separating them. The CDR3 reads CASSLRTELSSYNSPLHF. DNA of the CDR3: TGTGCCAGTAGCCTTCGGACAGAATTAAGCTCCTATAATTCACCCCTCCACTTT.

V gene TRBV4-1 combines with J gene TRBJ2-4, with a weak D call TRBD2 (6 bases). Trimming left V 6 bases short and J 0 bases short, with 15 bases between. The CDR3 is 16 residues long. Germline V gene data show CDR1 as MGHRA and CDR2 as YSYEKL. The CDR3 nucleotides read TGCGCCAGCAGGCCTACTTGGGACTTAGCCAAAAACATTCAGTACTTC. Translation gives CASRPTWDLAKNIQYF.

This chain joins TRBV15 and TRBJ1-1, with D perhaps TRBD1 (6 bases). The CDR3 spans 14 residues. Germline V gene lookup returns CDR1 LNHNV and CDR2 YYDKDF (reference sequence). Trimming removed 1 base at V and 4 bases at J, with 10 bases between. The CDR3 spells CATSRARQVTEAFF. CDR3 coding DNA: TGTGCCACCAGCAGAGCCCGACAGGTCACTGAAGCTTTCTTT.

This clone was detected only a few times. The gene calls are TRBV27 and TRBJ2-1, with 8 nucleotides matching TRBD1. CDR1 and CDR2 (germline): MNHEY, SMNVEV (reference sequence). The CDR3 is 15 residues long. V dropped 4 bases and J dropped 1; count of bases not matched to a gene: 3. The CDR3 here is CASSSRDRSYNEQFF. In nucleotides, the CDR3 is TGTGCCAGCAGTTCACGGGACAGGTCCTACAATGAGCAGTTCTTC.

The chain has TRBV9 and TRBJ1-3; no clear D. The germline V and J ends were trimmed by 2 bases and 3 bases, with 12 bases remaining between them. In germline, CDR1 is SGDLS, CDR2 YYNGEE. The CDR3 has 15 residues. Written as DNA, the CDR3 is TGTGCCAGCAGCGTCCAGGAGGGTTTTGGAAACACCATATATTTT. It encodes CASSVQEGFGNTIYF.

The J gene is TRBJ1-5, the V gene TRBV5-1, with 8 bases lining up with TRBD1. Germline-derived CDR1 and CDR2 are SGHRS and YFSETQ. With V trimmed by 3 bases and J by 8 bases, 7 bases remained unmatched. The CDR3 sequence is 14 residues long. CDR3 in amino acids: CASSSTGGREPQHF. In nucleotides, the CDR3 is TGCGCCAGCAGCTCAACAGGGGGACGAGAGCCCCAGCATTTT.

The chain has TRBV30 and TRBJ1-5; 9 bases match TRBD1. The V segment lost 0 bases and the J segment 8 bases; nucleotides outside the gene matches: 8. The CDR3 contains 15 residues. Looked up from germline, CDR1 is GTSNPN and CDR2 is SVGIG (reference sequence). CDR3 sequence: CAWSVGTGRMEPQHF. CDR3 DNA: TGTGCCTGGAGTGTGGGGACAGGGAGGATGGAGCCCCAGCATTTT.

The rearrangement joins TRBV24-1 to TRBJ1-2, with D hard to call. The V gene lost 9 bases and the J gene lost 4 bases, with 14 bases spanning the gap. CDR1 and CDR2 from the germline V gene are KGHDR and SFDVKD. CDR3 length equals 13 residues. DNA for the CDR3: TGTGCCACCCGGGGTGAGGCGCGCTATGGCTACACCTTC. Protein sequence: CATRGEARYGYTF.

This clone appeared a few times. The rearrangement links TRBV6-1 to TRBJ1-3, with 9 bases aligning to TRBD1. J was trimmed by 7 bases and V by 3 bases; bases with no gene match: 10. The CDR3 is made up of 16 amino acids. Germline V gene data show CDR1 as MNHNS and CDR2 as SASEGT. CDR3 region: CASSDGQGQFGNTIYF. CDR3 DNA sequence: TGTGCCAGCAGTGACGGACAGGGGCAGTTCGGGAACACCATATATTTT.

With respect to this clone: Additional DNA sequences in this sample encode the identical CDR3. The chain combines TRBV6-5 with TRBJ1-2; 8 bases map to TRBD1. CDR1 and CDR2 from the germline V gene are MNHEY and SVGAGI. The CDR3 has 13 amino acids. The V and J ends lost 5 bases and 8 bases, in that order; junction bases with no gene match: 7. The CDR3 sequence: CASSPTGGRGYTF. The CDR3 nucleotides read TGTGCCAGCAGTCCCACAGGGGGACGGGGCTACACCTTC.

This chain links TRBV2 with TRBJ2-3; 12 positions match TRBD2. Germline CDR1 and CDR2: SNHLY and FYNNEI. The CDR3 length is 14 residues. V dropped 6 bases and J dropped 12; count of bases not matched to a gene: 10. The DNA for the CDR3 is TGTGCCAGCAGGATAAGACTAGCGGGGGATCCCCAGTATTTT. It encodes CASRIRLAGDPQYF.

The chain combines TRBV7-8 with TRBJ2-1; 9 bases fit TRBD2. This CDR3 has 16 residues. The V segment lost 5 bases and the J segment 4 bases; nucleotides outside the gene matches: 9. Germline values: CDR1 SGHVS, CDR2 FQNEAQ. Written as DNA, the CDR3 is TGTGCCAGCAGCCGAGAGGGCCTAGCGGGGTACAATGAGCAGTTCTTC. It specifies CASSREGLAGYNEQFF.

The sample holds one count of this clone. The chain combines TRBV9 with TRBJ2-5, with a possible D match to TRBD1 (6 bases). V was shortened by 1 base and J by 1 base, with 14 bases between the two germline ends. CDR3 length: 16 amino acids. CDR1 is SGDLS and CDR2 is YYNGEE in the germline V gene. CDR3 nucleotides: TGTGCCAGCAGCGTAAGAGGGAGAGGGGGCCAAGAGACCCAGTACTTC. This sequence encodes CASSVRGRGGQETQYF.

This chain links TRBV5-1 with TRBJ2-1; 9 nucleotides match TRBD1. Germline assignment: CDR1 SGHRS and CDR2 YFSETQ. CDR3 length equals 19 residues. V lost 7 bases and J lost 4; bases outside the gene matches: 21. CDR3 coding DNA: TGCGCCAGCTCCTTAAGAGGGACAGGGCAATTGTTGGGTTACAATGAGCAGTTCTTC. It encodes CASSLRGTGQLLGYNEQFF.

The chain employs TRBV29-1 and TRBJ1-1; no clear D. V lost 4 bases to trimming and J lost 0 bases, with 12 bases between them. Looked up from germline, CDR1 is SQVTM and CDR2 is ANQGSEA. This CDR3 has 14 amino acids. The CDR3: CSVATNYLNTEAFF. The DNA for the CDR3 is TGCAGCGTTGCCACAAACTACTTGAACACTGAAGCTTTCTTT.